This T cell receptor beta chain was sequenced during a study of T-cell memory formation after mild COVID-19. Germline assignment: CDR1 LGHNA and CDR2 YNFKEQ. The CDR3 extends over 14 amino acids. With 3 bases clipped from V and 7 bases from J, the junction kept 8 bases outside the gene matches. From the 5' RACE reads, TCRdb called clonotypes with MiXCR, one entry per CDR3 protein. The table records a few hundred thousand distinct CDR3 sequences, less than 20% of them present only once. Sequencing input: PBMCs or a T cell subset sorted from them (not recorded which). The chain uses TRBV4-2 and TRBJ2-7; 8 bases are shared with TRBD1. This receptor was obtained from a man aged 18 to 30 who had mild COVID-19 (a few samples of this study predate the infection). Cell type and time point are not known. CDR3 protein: CASSQDRANWEQYF. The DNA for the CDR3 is TGTGCCAGCAGCCAGGACAGGGCTAACTGGGAGCAGTACTTC.